The 8 T cell receptor beta chains below all came from one sample that was sequenced in a study of blood T cells in healthy people across ages. It was with a sample-barcoded 5' primer and a J-beta primer mix that a second PCR of about 6 to 12 cycles was run. TCRdb called the 5' RACE reads again in MiXCR, with one record for every CDR3 protein. The data contain 350,000 to 450,000 distinct CDR3 sequences, more than 45% of them singletons. Sequencing was carried out using blood. The receptors here all came from a man in his 60s in good health.

J is TRBJ2-5 and V is TRBV6-5; a weak D match, TRBD1 (6 bases). There are 13 residues in the CDR3. V gave up 8 bases and J gave up 1 base, with 11 bases separating them. The V gene's germline CDR1 is MNHEY and CDR2 SVGAGI. The CDR3: CASGDRSQETQYF. The CDR3 DNA is TGTGCCAGCGGAGACAGGTCCCAAGAGACCCAGTACTTC.

The rearrangement joins TRBV10-3 to TRBJ2-5; 11 bases are shared with TRBD2. Germline CDR1 reads ENHRY; CDR2 reads SYGVKD. The length of the CDR3 is 14 residues. The trim removed 6 bases at V and 3 bases at J, leaving 3 bases unmatched. The CDR3 reads CAISEGLAEETQYF. The CDR3 DNA follows: TGTGCCATCAGCGAGGGACTAGCGGAAGAGACCCAGTACTTC.

The chain couples TRBV7-2 to TRBJ1-1; 7 bases fit TRBD1. Germline V lookup: CDR1 SGHTA, CDR2 FQGNSA. The CDR3 is made up of 15 amino acids. Trimming took 3 bases from V and 4 from J; bases not matched to a gene: 8. The CDR3 coding sequence is TGTGCCAGCAGCTTGGGGACAGTCAGGAGCACTGAAGCTTTCTTT. Translating gives CASSLGTVRSTEAFF.

This clonotype was found once. V and J are TRBV7-2 and TRBJ1-6; D possibly corresponds to TRBD1 (6 bases). CDR3 length equals 17 residues. The germline V and J ends were trimmed by 0 bases and 13 bases, with 22 bases remaining between them. Germline V gene data show CDR1 as SGHTA and CDR2 as FQGNSA. The CDR3 loop is CASSLALARGAGYPLHF. DNA of the CDR3: TGTGCCAGCAGCTTAGCCCTCGCGCGGGGGGCCGGGTATCCCCTCCACTTT.

The DNA for the CDR3 is TGTGCCAGCAGCCAAGGGGGACAGGGCCACTTAGAGACGCAGTATTTT. Translating it yields CASSQGGQGHLETQYF. This rearrangement joins TRBV3-1 to TRBJ2-3; 9 nucleotides line up with TRBD1. The ends lost 1 base at V and 9 bases at J; junction bases unmatched: 11. The CDR3 contains 16 residues. The germline gives CDR1 LGHDT, CDR2 YNNKEL (reference sequence).

This clonotype showed up just once. The chain employs TRBV20-1 and TRBJ2-5, with 8 nucleotides matching TRBD2. CDR1 and CDR2 from the germline V gene are DFQATT and SNEGSKA (reference sequence). This CDR3 contains 12 residues. V was pared by 5 bases and J by 5 bases, with 4 bases of the junction left unmatched. The CDR3 reads CSAYGGAETQYF. CDR3 nucleotides: TGCAGTGCTTACGGGGGGGCGGAGACCCAGTACTTC.

This clonotype turned up a few times. The chain uses TRBV6-2 or TRBV6-3 and TRBJ2-1; 8 bases line up with TRBD2. Unmatched junction bases numbered 6, after V lost 3 bases and J lost 5 bases. The germline CDR1 and CDR2 sequences are MNHEY and SVGEGT. This CDR3 region has 15 residues. DNA of the CDR3: TGTGCCAGCAGTTATGGCGGACTAGCTGACAATGAGCAGTTCTTC. Its protein is CASSYGGLADNEQFF.

J is TRBJ2-7 and V is TRBV6-6; 9 nucleotides align to TRBD1. CDR3 size: 14 residues. With V trimmed by 5 bases and J by 5 bases, 7 bases remained unmatched. Germline assignment: CDR1 MNHNY and CDR2 SVGAGI (reference sequence). The CDR3 coding sequence is TGTGCCAGCAGTGCCCAGGGACAGGGCGACGAGCAGTACTTC. It encodes CASSAQGQGDEQYF.